The 17 T cell receptor beta chains listed next were all sequenced from one sample in a study of shared clonotypes between healthy human individuals. Assay: immunoSEQ multiplex PCR; the TCRdb copy retains only in-frame clones and omits some. The profile shows 550,000 to 850,000 clones, around 70% of them singletons. The sequencing input was memory CD4+ T cells sorted from blood. Subset described: CD45RA-negative fraction. Every receptor here comes from a woman in her 30s in good health.

This clone was counted ten times or more. The chain's CDR3 is CASGGLAGMRYEQYF. The CDR3 nucleotides read TGTGCCAGCGGCGGACTAGCGGGCATGCGGTACGAGCAGTACTTC. The rearrangement uses TRBV7-8 and TRBJ2-7; TRBD2 matches at 11 bases. This CDR3 comprises 15 residues. V lost 8 bases, J lost 4 bases, and 10 bases stayed unmatched. Germline V gene data show CDR1 as SGHVS and CDR2 as FQNEAQ.

This clone was recorded once. The chain recombines TRBV6-6 with TRBJ2-1; 8 bases align to TRBD2. Germline assignment: CDR1 MNHNY and CDR2 SVGAGI (reference sequence). CDR3 length equals 12 residues. With V trimmed by 10 bases and J by 10 bases, 9 bases remained unmatched. The CDR3 region is CANSGGVGEQFF. Here the CDR3 DNA reads TGTGCCAACTCGGGAGGGGTTGGCGAGCAGTTCTTC.

The chain carries TRBV11-2 and TRBJ2-1, with D possibly being TRBD1 or TRBD2 (7 bases each). With 5 bases removed from V and 0 bases from J, the gap between germline ends came to 17 bases. Per germline, CDR1 SGHAT and CDR2 FQNNGV. CDR3 length equals 17 residues. CDR3 region: CASSLKGGGSSYNEQFF. The CDR3 DNA follows: TGTGCCAGCAGCCTAAAAGGGGGCGGGAGCTCCTACAATGAGCAGTTCTTC.

The chain uses TRBV27 and TRBJ2-1; 7 bases are shared with TRBD1. The J segment lost 6 bases and the V segment lost 3 bases, leaving 5 bases of the junction unmatched. CDR3 length equals 14 residues. Germline V gene sequence: CDR1 MNHEY, CDR2 SMNVEV (reference sequence). The CDR3 sequence: CASSFVGDSNEQFF. The CDR3 DNA reads as TGTGCCAGCAGTTTCGTGGGGGACAGCAATGAGCAGTTCTTC.

The chain couples TRBV2 to TRBJ2-5; D not resolved. The germline V gene has CDR1 SNHLY and CDR2 FYNNEI. V lost 5 bases and J 5 bases, leaving 12 bases between the germline ends. This CDR3 spans 13 amino acids. The CDR3: CASSLQTQETQYF. CDR3 coding DNA: TGTGCCAGCAGTCTCCAGACCCAGGAGACCCAGTACTTC. Supplemented by reference TRBV2 and TRBJ2-5, the full variable domain reads EPEVTQTPSHQVTQMGQEVILRCVPISNHLYFYWYRQILGQKVEFLVSFYNNEISEKSEIFDDQFSVERPDGSNFTLKIRSTKLEDSAMYFCASSLQTQETQYFGPGTRLLVL.

Worth noting for this clone: The same CDR3 can be traced to other DNA sequences in this sample. CDR3 DNA: TGCGCCAGCAGCTTAGATTCGGGGGATGAAAAACTGTTTTTT. It codes for CASSLDSGDEKLFF. This chain joins TRBV5-1 and TRBJ1-4; tentative D call: TRBD1 (5 bases). V was shortened by 2 bases and J by 6 bases, with 11 bases between the two germline ends. The CDR3 loop spans 14 amino acids. Germline V gene sequence: CDR1 SGHRS, CDR2 YFSETQ.

The CDR3: CASSEWVAVDTYNEQFF. CDR3 sequence (DNA): TGTGCCAGCAGTGAATGGGTAGCGGTAGACACCTACAATGAGCAGTTCTTC. This chain links TRBV6-1 with TRBJ2-1; D may be TRBD2 (6 bases). V lost 2 bases and J lost 2, with 16 bases in between. The germline gives CDR1 MNHNS, CDR2 SASEGT. CDR3 length: 17 amino acids.

About this clone: One end of the junction is discordant with germline, which a read error may explain. V and J are TRBV5-6 and TRBJ2-1; no clear D. This CDR3 is built from 11 residues. The germline CDR1 and CDR2 sequences are SGHDT and YYEEEE. CDR3 in amino acids: CASSLGHGRIF. Here the CDR3 DNA reads TGTGCCAGCAGCTTGGGACACGGAAGGATCTTC. The full variable domain, rest sourced from reference TRBV5-6 and TRBJ2-1, is DAGVTQSPTHLIKTRGQQVTLRCSPKSGHDTVSWYQQALGQGPQFIFQYYEEEERQRGNFPDRFSGHQFPNYSSELNVNALLLGDSALYLCASSLGHGRIFGPGTRLTVL.

The chain employs TRBV11-2 and TRBJ2-7; 9 bases agree with TRBD1. Germline V gene sequence: CDR1 SGHAT, CDR2 FQNNGV. The CDR3 length is 14 residues. The J segment lost 5 bases and the V segment lost 4 bases, leaving 6 bases of the junction unmatched. CDR3 protein: CASSSTDRGNEQYF. The CDR3 bases are TGTGCCAGCAGCTCAACCGACAGGGGGAACGAGCAGTACTTC.

V is TRBV5-1 and J is TRBJ2-1; TRBD2 matches 9 bases. The CDR3 covers 15 residues. Germline assignment: CDR1 SGHRS and CDR2 YFSETQ. Trimming cost V 7 bases and J 6 bases; bases outside gene matches: 11. The DNA for the CDR3 is TGCGCCAGCGCGATAGTAGCGGGAGCCACCAATGAGCAGTTCTTC. Its protein product is CASAIVAGATNEQFF.

There are many counts of this clone. This chain uses TRBV5-1 with TRBJ2-2, with TRBD2 as a possible D gene (5 bases). Germline CDR1 is SGHRS and CDR2 is YFSETQ. There are 16 residues in the CDR3. V gave up 0 bases and J gave up 1 base, with 10 bases separating them. CDR3 nucleotides: TGCGCCAGCAGCTTGGGTCCGACTAAGAACACCGGGGAGCTGTTTTTT. Translated, it gives CASSLGPTKNTGELFF.

V usage is TRBV29-1 and J usage is TRBJ2-5; D may be TRBD2 (6 bases). Germline CDR1 reads SQVTM; CDR2 reads ANQGSEA. Trimming shortened V by 5 bases and J by 5 bases, and 15 bases separated the two germline ends. The CDR3 contains 13 residues. The CDR3 region is CSVLGVRGETQYF. The CDR3 DNA is TGCAGCGTTCTAGGGGTCCGGGGGGAGACCCAGTACTTC.

The gene calls are TRBV28 and TRBJ1-2; 9 nucleotides align to TRBD1. This CDR3 is built from 16 residues. CDR1 and CDR2 (germline): MDHEN, SYDVKM. V was clipped by 5 bases and J by 6 bases; unmatched bases: 13. CDR3 nucleotides: TGTGCCAGCAGTGCTCGGGACAGGGCGGGAATGAATGGCTACACCTTC. This translates into CASSARDRAGMNGYTF.

The V gene is TRBV30, the J gene TRBJ1-1, with 8 bases fitting TRBD1. CDR1 GTSNPN and CDR2 SVGIG come from the germline V gene (reference sequence). The CDR3 has 12 amino acids. After removal of 3 bases from V and 9 bases from J, the junction contained 6 bases not matched to a gene. The chain's CDR3 is CAWSNGQGKAFF. The CDR3 bases are TGTGCCTGGAGCAATGGACAGGGTAAAGCTTTCTTT.

This clone was counted ten times or more. V usage is TRBV6-5 and J usage is TRBJ1-2, with 8 bases identical to TRBD1. The CDR3 totals 14 residues. Unmatched junction bases numbered 10, after V lost 5 bases and J lost 8 bases. Germline-derived CDR1 and CDR2 are MNHEY and SVGAGI. The CDR3 protein is CASSPGTGFGGYTF. As DNA, the CDR3 is TGTGCCAGCAGTCCCGGGACAGGTTTTGGGGGCTACACCTTC.

This chain joins TRBV7-9 and TRBJ2-5, with D tentatively TRBD1 or TRBD2 (5 bases each). V lost 3 bases and J 5 bases, leaving 16 bases between the germline ends. The CDR3 covers 15 residues. From germline, CDR1 is SEHNR and CDR2 FQNEAQ (reference sequence). CDR3 region: CASSFYGHRGETQYF. CDR3 DNA sequence: TGTGCCAGCAGCTTTTACGGACACCGAGGGGAGACCCAGTACTTC. Based on the CDR3 plus reference TRBV7-9 and TRBJ2-5, the full variable domain is DTGVSQNPRHKITKRGQNVTFRCDPISEHNRLYWYRQTLGQGPEFLTYFQNEAQLEKSRLLSDRFSAERPKGSFSTLEIQRTEQGDSAMYLCASSFYGHRGETQYFGPGTRLLVL.

V usage is TRBV6-5 and J usage is TRBJ1-3; 11 positions agree with TRBD1. This CDR3 has 15 amino acids. Germline lookup yields CDR1 MNHEY and CDR2 SVGAGI. With 6 bases clipped from V and 5 bases from J, the junction kept 6 bases outside the gene matches. The CDR3 DNA reads TGTGCCAGCAGAACCCGGGACAGGGGGAGAAACACCATATATTTT. Protein sequence: CASRTRDRGRNTIYF.